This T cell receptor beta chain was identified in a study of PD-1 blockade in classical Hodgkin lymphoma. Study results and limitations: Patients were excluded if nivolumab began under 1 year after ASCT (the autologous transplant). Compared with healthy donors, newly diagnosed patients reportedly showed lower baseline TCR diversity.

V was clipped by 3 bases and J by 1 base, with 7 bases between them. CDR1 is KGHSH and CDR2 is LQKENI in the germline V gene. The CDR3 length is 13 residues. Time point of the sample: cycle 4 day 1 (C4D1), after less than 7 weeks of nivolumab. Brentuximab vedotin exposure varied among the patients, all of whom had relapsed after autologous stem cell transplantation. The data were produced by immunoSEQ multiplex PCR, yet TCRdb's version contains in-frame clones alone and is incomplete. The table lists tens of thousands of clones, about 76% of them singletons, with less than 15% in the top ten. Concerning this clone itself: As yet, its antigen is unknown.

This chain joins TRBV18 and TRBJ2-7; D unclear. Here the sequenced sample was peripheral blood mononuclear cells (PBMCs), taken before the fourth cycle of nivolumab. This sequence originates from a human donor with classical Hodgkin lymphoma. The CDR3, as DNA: TGTGCCAGCTCACCGGTATTGTCCTACGAGCAGTACTTC. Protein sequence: CASSPVLSYEQYF. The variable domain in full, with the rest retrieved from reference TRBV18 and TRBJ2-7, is NAGVMQNPRHLVRRRGQEARLRCSPMKGHSHVYWYRQLPEEGLKFMVYLQKENIIDESGMPKERFSAEFPKEGPSILRIQQVVRGDSAAYFCASSPVLSYEQYFGPGTRLTVT.